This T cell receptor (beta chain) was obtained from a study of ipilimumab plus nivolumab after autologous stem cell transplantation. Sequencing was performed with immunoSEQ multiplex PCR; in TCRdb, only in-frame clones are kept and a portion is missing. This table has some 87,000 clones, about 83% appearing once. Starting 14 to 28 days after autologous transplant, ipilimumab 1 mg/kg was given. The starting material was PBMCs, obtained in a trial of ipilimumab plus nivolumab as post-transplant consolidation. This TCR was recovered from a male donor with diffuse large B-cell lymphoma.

CDR3 bases: TGTGCCAGCAGCGCGGTCGGGGCCCCTGAGACCCAGTACTTC. Translated: CASSAVGAPETQYF. The chain joins TRBV5-4 to TRBJ2-5, with D possibly called TRBD1 or TRBD2 (5 bases each). V dropped 4 bases and J dropped 5 bases, with 15 bases sitting between them. This CDR3 is built from 14 residues. Germline CDR1 and CDR2: SGHNT and YYREEE (reference sequence).